One and the same sample provided the 16 T cell receptor beta chains below, sequenced in a study of shared clonotypes between healthy human individuals. Assay used: immunoSEQ multiplex PCR; TCRdb lists only in-frame clones, some missing. The sample lists millions of clones; about 95% were seen once. Naive CD8 isolation took CD45RO-negative cells positively selected for CCR7 and excluded terminally differentiated effector memory CD45RA+ cells. The sequenced sample was naive CD8+ T cells sorted from blood. These receptors all come from a man in his late teens or twenties in good health.

The CDR3 nucleotides are TGTGCCATCAGTCAGGATCTGCCTGGGAGTCAGCCCCAGCATTTT. It translates to CAISQDLPGSQPQHF. V is TRBV10-3 and J is TRBJ1-5; D is uncertain. V lost 5 bases, J lost 6 bases, and 17 bases lay in between. Germline CDR1 ENHRY, CDR2 SYGVKD. CDR3 length equals 15 residues.

This clone was detected once. The genes are TRBV27 and TRBJ2-3, with TRBD2 as a possible D gene (5 bases). CDR1 is MNHEY and CDR2 is SMNVEV in the germline V gene (reference sequence). Trimming removed 5 bases at V and 4 bases at J, with 22 bases between. The CDR3 contains 17 residues. CDR3 coding DNA: TGTGCCAGCAGTACGTTCACCCCAACAGCGGACGCAGATACGCAGTATTTT. Amino acid sequence: CASSTFTPTADADTQYF.

This clone appeared a single time. Other nucleotide sequences from this sample produce the same CDR3. The chain is built from TRBV18 and TRBJ2-7, with D perhaps matching TRBD1 or TRBD2 (5 bases each). From germline, CDR1 is KGHSH and CDR2 LQKENI. The V gene lost 3 bases and the J gene lost 0 bases, with 15 bases spanning the gap. The CDR3 contains 16 residues. The CDR3 nucleotides read TGTGCCAGCTCACCGCCGGGACCTCTAAGCTCCTACGAGCAGTACTTC. It specifies CASSPPGPLSSYEQYF.

The count of this clone is one. The chain has TRBV28 and TRBJ2-5; 10 nucleotides agree with TRBD1. The germline V gene encodes CDR1 MDHEN and CDR2 SYDVKM. V lost 1 base to trimming and J lost 5 bases; unmatched junction nucleotides: 10. The CDR3 is made up of 17 amino acids. In DNA, the CDR3 is TGTGCCAGCAGTTTATACGGGACAGGGGCGGTGGACGAGACCCAGTACTTC. This gives the protein CASSLYGTGAVDETQYF.

This clone was seen once. The identical CDR3 is also encoded by other nucleotide sequences in the sample. The chain is built from TRBV7-9 and TRBJ2-5, with TRBD2 matching over 10 bases. The CDR3 totals 15 residues. Trimming at V came to 5 bases and at J to 1 base, leaving 4 bases not matched to a gene. From germline, CDR1 is SEHNR and CDR2 FQNEAQ (reference sequence). CDR3 in amino acids: CASSPRTSGQETQYF. The DNA of the CDR3 is TGTGCCAGCAGCCCGCGGACTAGCGGCCAAGAGACCCAGTACTTC.

The V gene is TRBV30, the J gene TRBJ2-2; no definite D call. This CDR3 has 13 amino acids. Germline CDR1 GTSNPN, CDR2 SVGIG (reference sequence). Between the trimmed V and J ends, which lost 4 bases and 3 bases, there was a span of 9 bases. The CDR3 DNA follows: TGTGCCTGGACGGTCGGCTACACCGGGGAGCTGTTTTTT. Residues: CAWTVGYTGELFF.

The chain recombines TRBV7-2 with TRBJ2-4, with a tentative D call TRBD1 (5 bases). Germline values: CDR1 SGHTA, CDR2 FQGNSA. Trimming shortened V by 2 bases and J by 6 bases, and 5 bases separated the two germline ends. This CDR3 has 12 residues. This CDR3 is CASSLQGNIQYF. In DNA, the CDR3 is TGTGCCAGCAGCTTACAGGGAAACATTCAGTACTTC.

The chain combines TRBV28 with TRBJ1-1; D remains unclear. CDR3 size: 16 residues. From germline, CDR1 is MDHEN and CDR2 SYDVKM. V lost 5 bases and J lost 5, with 21 bases in between. CDR3 in amino acids: CASSGAPSEDSTEAFF. The CDR3 coding sequence is TGTGCCAGCAGTGGCGCCCCCTCCGAGGATTCTACTGAAGCTTTCTTT. Supplemented by reference TRBV28 and TRBJ1-1, the full variable domain reads DVKVTQSSRYLVKRTGEKVFLECVQDMDHENMFWYRQDPGLGLRLIYFSYDVKMKEKGDIPEGYSVSREKKERFSLILESASTNQTSMYLCASSGAPSEDSTEAFFGQGTRLTVV.

V is TRBV27 and J is TRBJ2-7, with 9 bases aligning to TRBD2. This CDR3 region has 13 residues. V was clipped by 3 bases and J by 6 bases; unmatched bases: 3. Germline V gene sequence: CDR1 MNHEY, CDR2 SMNVEV (reference sequence). The CDR3 here is CASSLLREGEQYF. In nucleotides, the CDR3 is TGTGCCAGCAGTTTGTTGCGGGAGGGCGAGCAGTACTTC.

The V call is TRBV19, the J call TRBJ2-3; D might be TRBD2 (6 bases). Trimming cost V 6 bases and J 4 bases, with 17 bases left between them. From germline, CDR1 is LNHDA and CDR2 SQIVND (reference sequence). The CDR3 length is 15 residues. The CDR3 DNA reads as TGTGCCAGTAGCCCCTCCTCGGGAGTCGCAGATACGCAGTATTTT. It yields the protein CASSPSSGVADTQYF.

This clone occurred once. The rearrangement joins TRBV7-2 to TRBJ2-3; D may be TRBD1 (6 bases). CDR1 SGHTA and CDR2 FQGNSA come from the germline V gene. The CDR3 is 14 residues long. Trimming took off 4 bases at V and 6 bases at J, with 14 bases between the two ends. The CDR3 DNA reads TGTGCCAGCAGCTCGGGGACATCGGGGGATACGCAGTATTTT. Its protein product is CASSSGTSGDTQYF.

The rearrangement uses TRBV27 and TRBJ2-3; D is possibly TRBD1 or TRBD2 (7 bases each). Per the germline V gene, CDR1 is MNHEY and CDR2 is SMNVEV (reference sequence). This CDR3 spans 15 amino acids. V dropped 3 bases and J dropped 4 bases, with 14 bases sitting between them. As DNA, the CDR3 is TGTGCCAGCAGTTTGGCCAGGGGGGGTTCAGATACGCAGTATTTT. Residues: CASSLARGGSDTQYF.

A single count supports this clone. The chain uses TRBV25-1 and TRBJ1-1, with 9 bases aligning to TRBD1. Losses at the gene ends were 4 bases for V and 3 bases for J; bases not matched to a gene: 0. This CDR3 has 13 residues. Germline-derived CDR1 and CDR2 are MGHDK and SYGVNS. The CDR3 spells CASSGQGDTEAFF. CDR3 DNA: TGTGCCAGCAGTGGACAGGGGGACACTGAAGCTTTCTTT.

J is TRBJ2-1 and V is TRBV5-6; 15 nucleotides match TRBD2. This CDR3 contains 16 residues. The trim removed 3 bases at V and 7 bases at J, leaving 5 bases unmatched. Germline V gene lookup returns CDR1 SGHDT and CDR2 YYEEEE. The CDR3 loop reads CASSWTSGRAGNEQFF. Written as DNA, the CDR3 is TGTGCCAGCAGCTGGACTAGCGGGAGGGCCGGAAATGAGCAGTTCTTC.

In the case of this clone: In the same sample, other DNA sequences code for this CDR3. The chain links TRBV13 to TRBJ2-7, with D hard to call. The CDR3 sequence is 13 residues long. V was cut by 0 bases and J by 2 bases, with 5 bases left in between. Germline V lookup: CDR1 PRHDT, CDR2 FYEKMQ (reference sequence). The CDR3 DNA sequence: TGTGCCAGCAGCTTAGGGGCGGCCTACGAGCAGTACTTC. It is translated as CASSLGAAYEQYF. Full variable domain (outside the CDR3, taken from reference TRBV13 and TRBJ2-7): AAGVIQSPRHLIKEKRETATLKCYPIPRHDTVYWYQQGPGQDPQFLISFYEKMQSDKGSIPDRFSAQQFSDYHSELNMSSLELGDSALYFCASSLGAAYEQYFGPGTRLTVT.

This clone was picked up one time. The gene calls are TRBV5-1 and TRBJ2-2, with 8 bases fitting TRBD1. The J segment lost 8 bases and the V segment lost 7 bases, leaving 13 bases of the junction unmatched. CDR3 size: 15 residues. Germline CDR1 is SGHRS and CDR2 is YFSETQ. The CDR3 bases are TGCGCCAGCTTTCCGGGGACAGGCTTAGAAGGGGAGCTGTTTTTT. The encoded protein is CASFPGTGLEGELFF.